Listed below are T cell receptor beta chains from one sample, sequenced in a study of cytomegalovirus exposure and HLA in healthy donors. The repertoire was sequenced with immunoSEQ multiplex PCR; TCRdb's copy has only in-frame clones and lacks some. The data hold 140,000 to 150,000 clones, with approximately 80% observed a single time. Sequencing was performed on PBMCs. These receptors were taken from a male donor in good health and CMV-seronegative. Both conserved end residues are part of each CDR3. Fields, in order: V gene, J gene, D gene, clone size, CDR3 protein, CDR3 DNA. The D gene is left open where the match is weak. Some rows have no size entry. The others give once, few or many, or a class for an expanded clone.

v_call: TRBV19
j_call: TRBJ1-5
d_call: TRBD1
clone_size: .
cdr3_aa: CASSIRTGVGGQPQHF
cdr3_nt: TGTGCCAGTAGTATACGGACAGGGGTCGGCGGTCAGCCCCAGCATTTT

v_call: TRBV25-1
j_call: TRBJ2-5
d_call: TRBD1
clone_size: .
cdr3_aa: CASSAAPGQGVGETQYF
cdr3_nt: TGTGCCAGCAGTGCGGCACCGGGACAGGGAGTCGGAGAGACCCAGTACTTC

v_call: TRBV11-2
j_call: TRBJ1-5
d_call: .
clone_size: .
cdr3_aa: CASSPLGGNQPQHF
cdr3_nt: TGTGCCAGCAGCCCCCTAGGGGGCAATCAGCCCCAGCATTTT

v_call: TRBV7-9
j_call: TRBJ2-1
d_call: TRBD1
clone_size: .
cdr3_aa: CASSKTGTEYNEQFF
cdr3_nt: TGTGCCAGCAGCAAGACCGGGACAGAATACAATGAGCAGTTCTTC

v_call: TRBV6-4
j_call: TRBJ2-3
d_call: .
clone_size: .
cdr3_aa: CASSDRTTTDTQYF
cdr3_nt: TGTGCCAGCAGTGACCGTACTACAACTGATACGCAGTATTTT

v_call: TRBV6-1
j_call: TRBJ1-2
d_call: .
clone_size: .
cdr3_aa: CASSDPPVDYGYTF
cdr3_nt: TGTGCCAGCAGTGACCCCCCGGTGGACTATGGCTACACCTTC

v_call: TRBV7-2
j_call: TRBJ1-1
d_call: TRBD1
clone_size: .
cdr3_aa: CASLRTRDRGRTNTEAFF
cdr3_nt: TGTGCCAGCTTAAGGACGCGGGACAGGGGGCGGACGAACACTGAAGCTTTCTTT

v_call: TRBV15
j_call: TRBJ1-5
d_call: TRBD1
clone_size: once
cdr3_aa: CATRGTDYLYSNQPQHF
cdr3_nt: TGTGCCACCAGAGGGACAGATTACCTTTATAGCAATCAGCCCCAGCATTTT

v_call: TRBV4-2
j_call: TRBJ2-5
d_call: TRBD2
clone_size: .
cdr3_aa: CASSQGGTSAQETQYF
cdr3_nt: TGTGCCAGCAGCCAAGGCGGGACTAGCGCCCAAGAGACCCAGTACTTC

v_call: TRBV6-5
j_call: TRBJ2-1
d_call: TRBD1
clone_size: .
cdr3_aa: CASTTGGGEQFF
cdr3_nt: TGTGCCAGCACCACAGGGGGAGGTGAGCAGTTCTTC

v_call: TRBV11-2
j_call: TRBJ2-6
d_call: TRBD1
clone_size: few
cdr3_aa: CASSLIGTAFSGANVLTF
cdr3_nt: TGTGCCAGCAGCTTAATCGGGACAGCCTTCTCTGGGGCCAACGTCCTGACTTTC

v_call: TRBV7-7
j_call: TRBJ2-7
d_call: TRBD1
clone_size: .
cdr3_aa: CAPRGRQGVNEQYF
cdr3_nt: TGTGCTCCTAGGGGGCGACAGGGTGTCAACGAGCAGTACTTC

v_call: TRBV19
j_call: TRBJ1-2
d_call: .
clone_size: .
cdr3_aa: CASSIAANYGYTF
cdr3_nt: TGTGCCAGTAGTATAGCAGCTAACTATGGCTACACCTTC

v_call: TRBV11-2
j_call: TRBJ2-1
d_call: TRBD2
clone_size: .
cdr3_aa: CASSFPTSGKSGSYNEQFF
cdr3_nt: TGTGCCAGCAGCTTCCCGACTAGCGGGAAATCGGGTTCCTACAATGAGCAGTTCTTC

v_call: TRBV5-4
j_call: TRBJ1-1
d_call: TRBD1
clone_size: .
cdr3_aa: CASSWKQGRGTEAFF
cdr3_nt: TGTGCCAGCAGCTGGAAACAGGGGAGAGGCACTGAAGCTTTCTTT